The T cell receptor (beta chain) under discussion was sequenced for a study of radiation and T cells in renal cell carcinoma. The study, taken as a whole, reports: Pretreatment tumor biopsies were lacking, so baseline clonotypes are unknown.

Time point described: baseline pretreatment blood. Treatment reported: 15 Gy SBRT to primary tumor, nephrectomy 4 weeks later. Concerning this clone itself: Antigen: not known.

V was pared by 0 bases and J by 5 bases, with 13 bases between. CDR1 SGHTA and CDR2 FQGNSA come from the germline V gene. This CDR3 comprises 15 residues. TCRdb's copy holds only in-frame clones and misses some; the assay was immunoSEQ multiplex PCR. This sample has roughly 100,000 clones; about four fifths occur once, and the top ten carry approximately 6.4%. This chain joins TRBV7-2 and TRBJ2-5; maybe TRBD1 (8 bases). The receptor comes from a man aged 55-75 years with renal cell carcinoma. This specimen was blood, taken from a patient whose treatment included radiotherapy and nephrectomy. The CDR3 loop is CASSLAVQGGETQYF. The CDR3, as DNA: TGTGCCAGCAGCTTAGCGGTACAGGGGGGGGAGACCCAGTACTTC.